This TCR beta chain was observed in a study of shared clonotypes between healthy human individuals. In the study overall: CD4 naive and memory got three plates each, CD8 naive two, CD8 memory one. Findings of the study overall: At large depth, rarefaction still showed sorted-subset sequencing to be incomplete.

Sequencing was performed with immunoSEQ multiplex PCR; in TCRdb, only in-frame clones are kept and a portion is missing. The sample lists roughly 2.5 million clones; about 92% were seen once. V was shortened by 8 bases and J by 4 bases, with 11 bases between the two germline ends. Per germline, CDR1 SNHLY and CDR2 FYNNEI. The length of the CDR3 is 12 residues. Comments on this clone: What it recognizes is unknown.

The sample was naive CD4+ T cells sorted from blood. The subset: CD45RA+ positively selected. This receptor was taken from a man between 18 and 29 years old in good health. The V gene is TRBV2, the J gene TRBJ2-5; D remains unclear. CDR3 nucleotides: TGTGCCAGCGCTAACTCGGGAGAGACCCAGTACTTC. The encoded protein is CASANSGETQYF.